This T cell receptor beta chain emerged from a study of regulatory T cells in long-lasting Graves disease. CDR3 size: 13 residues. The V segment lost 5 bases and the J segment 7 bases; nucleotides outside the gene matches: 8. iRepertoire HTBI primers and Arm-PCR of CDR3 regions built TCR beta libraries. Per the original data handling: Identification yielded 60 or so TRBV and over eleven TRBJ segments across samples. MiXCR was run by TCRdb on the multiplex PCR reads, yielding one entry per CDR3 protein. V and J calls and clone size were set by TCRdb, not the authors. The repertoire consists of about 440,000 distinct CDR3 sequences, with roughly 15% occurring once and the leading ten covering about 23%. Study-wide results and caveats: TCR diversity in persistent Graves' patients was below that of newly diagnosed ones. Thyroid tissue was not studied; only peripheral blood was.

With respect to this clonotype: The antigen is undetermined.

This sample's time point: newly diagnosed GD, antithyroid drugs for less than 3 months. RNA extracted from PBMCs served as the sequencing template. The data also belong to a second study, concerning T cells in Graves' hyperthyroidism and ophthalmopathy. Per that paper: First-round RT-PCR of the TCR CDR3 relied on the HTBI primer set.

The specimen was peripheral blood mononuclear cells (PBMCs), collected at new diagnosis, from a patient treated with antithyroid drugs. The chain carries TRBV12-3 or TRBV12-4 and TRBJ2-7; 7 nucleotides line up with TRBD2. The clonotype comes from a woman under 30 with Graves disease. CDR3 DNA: TGTGCCAGCAGTCCTAGCGGTCAGTTTGAGCAGTACTTC. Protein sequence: CASSPSGQFEQYF.